Listed below are T cell receptor beta chains from one sample, sequenced in a study of blood T cell repertoires in COVID-19. The protocol was immunoSEQ multiplex PCR, while the TCRdb copy is restricted to in-frame clones and leaves out a portion. The repertoire holds roughly 49,000 clones, with over 65% as singletons. Sequencing was performed on peripheral blood. All receptors derive from a woman in her sixties or seventies with acute or convalescent COVID-19. The CDR3 runs from the conserved cysteine through the conserved F or W. Each record gives: V gene, J gene, clone size, D gene, CDR3 DNA, CDR3 protein. The D gene is left open where the match is weak. Where a row states a size, it is once, few, many or the class of an expanded clone; other rows omit it.

V: TRBV4-3
J: TRBJ2-3
size: few
D: TRBD2
DNA: TGCGCCAGCAGCCAAGGGCGGGAGTTAGATACGCAGTATTTT
CDR3: CASSQGRELDTQYF

V: TRBV7-9
J: TRBJ1-4
size: few
D: .
DNA: TGTGCCAGCAGCCCAGGGGTTGAAAAACTGTTTTTT
CDR3: CASSPGVEKLFF

V: TRBV29-1
J: TRBJ1-6
size: .
D: .
DNA: TGCAGCGTTCACCGCCTAAGCTCCTATAATTCACCCCTCCACTTT
CDR3: CSVHRLSSYNSPLHF

V: TRBV5-6
J: TRBJ2-5
size: .
D: TRBD1
DNA: TGTGCCAGCAGCAGAGACAGGGGGCACAGGGAGACCCAGTACTTC
CDR3: CASSRDRGHRETQYF

V: TRBV6-6
J: TRBJ2-2
size: .
D: .
DNA: TGTGCCAGCAGAGAACAGGGGAGGAAGACCGGGGAGCTGTTTTTT
CDR3: CASREQGRKTGELFF

V: TRBV4-1
J: TRBJ2-7
size: medium-sized
D: .
DNA: TGCGCCAGCAGCCCCTCGGGGGAACCCGGCGAGCAGTACTTC
CDR3: CASSPSGEPGEQYF

V: TRBV11-2
J: TRBJ1-5
size: once
D: .
DNA: TGTGCCAGCAGCTTAGACAGGGGAGGCAATCAGCCCCAGCATTTT
CDR3: CASSLDRGGNQPQHF

V: TRBV6-5
J: TRBJ1-1
size: .
D: TRBD1
DNA: TGTGCCAGCAGGAGACAGGGTAGTAAAACTGAAGCTTTCTTT
CDR3: CASRRQGSKTEAFF

V: TRBV6-5
J: TRBJ2-2
size: .
D: .
DNA: TGTGCCAGCAGCAAGGGGACTCCCAACACCGGGGAGCTGTTTTTT
CDR3: CASSKGTPNTGELFF

V: TRBV7-9
J: TRBJ2-7
size: .
D: .
DNA: TGTGCCAGCAGCTTAGGTACGAACCTAGGAGGAGGCGAGCAGTACTTC
CDR3: CASSLGTNLGGGEQYF

V: TRBV7-2
J: TRBJ1-1
size: .
D: .
DNA: TGTGCCAGCAGCTTAGCAGAGGGCGCTGAAGCTTTCTTT
CDR3: CASSLAEGAEAFF

V: TRBV29-1
J: TRBJ2-3
size: .
D: .
DNA: TGTAGCGCTGGGGGGAGGACAGATACGCAGTATTTT
CDR3: CSAGGRTDTQYF

V: TRBV15
J: TRBJ2-2
size: few
D: .
DNA: TGTGCCACCAGCAGAGGGACTGGGGACGGGGAGCTGTTTTTT
CDR3: CATSRGTGDGELFF

V: TRBV5-4
J: TRBJ2-1
size: once
D: TRBD2
DNA: TGTGCCAGCAGCCCAGCCTCGGGCCGGGGGGGCGACAATGAGCAGTTCTTC
CDR3: CASSPASGRGGDNEQFF

V: TRBV3-1/TRBV3-2
J: TRBJ2-7
size: .
D: .
DNA: TGTGCCAGCAGCCAAGACAGCCAGCGGACCTACGAGCAGTACTTC
CDR3: CASSQDSQRTYEQYF

V: TRBV27
J: TRBJ2-7
size: once
D: .
DNA: TGTGCCAGCAGTTCTCCGGGACACGGAGACTACGAGCAGTACTTC
CDR3: CASSSPGHGDYEQYF

V: TRBV28
J: TRBJ2-7
size: few
D: .
DNA: TGTGCCAGCACCCCCCCGGGAGTCCAGGCCTACGAGCAGTACTTC
CDR3: CASTPPGVQAYEQYF

V: TRBV19
J: TRBJ1-5
size: .
D: .
DNA: TGTGCCAGTACAAGACAGGCATTCAATCAGCCCCAGCATTTT
CDR3: CASTRQAFNQPQHF

V: TRBV9
J: TRBJ2-7
size: .
D: TRBD2
DNA: TGTGCCAGCAGCCCCTCCGGGGGAGGGCCTTCCTACGAGCAGTACTTC
CDR3: CASSPSGGGPSYEQYF

V: TRBV7-8
J: TRBJ1-2
size: medium-sized
D: .
DNA: TGTGCCAGCAGCTTAGGTGGAACAGGGCGGAACTATGGCTACACCTTC
CDR3: CASSLGGTGRNYGYTF